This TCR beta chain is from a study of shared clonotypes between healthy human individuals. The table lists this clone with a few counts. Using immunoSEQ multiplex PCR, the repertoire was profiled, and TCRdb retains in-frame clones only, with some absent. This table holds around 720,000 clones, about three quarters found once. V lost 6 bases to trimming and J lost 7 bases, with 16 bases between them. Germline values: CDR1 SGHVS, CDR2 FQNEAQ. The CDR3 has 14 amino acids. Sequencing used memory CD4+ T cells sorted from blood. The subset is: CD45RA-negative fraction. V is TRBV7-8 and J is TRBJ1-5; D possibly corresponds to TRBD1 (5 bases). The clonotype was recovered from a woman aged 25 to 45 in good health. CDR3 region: CASRGPDWRQPQHF. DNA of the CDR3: TGTGCCAGCAGGGGGCCCGACTGGAGGCAGCCCCAGCATTTT.